The present TCR beta chain was sequenced within a study of shared clonotypes between healthy human individuals (dated by TCRdb to about 2020). About the full investigation: The cohort comprised two women and a few men aged 18 to 49 years. For each donor, CD4 naive and CD4 memory were each given three plates, CD8 naive was given two plates, and CD8 memory was given one plate. To estimate repertoire size and how much clonotypes are shared between individuals, the study performed deep sequencing of blood TCR repertoires from roughly five healthy adults. To increase sequencing depth and limit assay-specific biases, different laboratories used diverse techniques to prepare libraries and sequence TCR repertoires. Between about 0.8 and 9.5 billion PBMCs per donor were obtained by leukapheresis. Overall study outcomes, separate from this receptor: Rarefaction of sorted-subset datasets indicated incomplete sequencing despite the large sequencing depth. Naive subsets generally had larger estimated clonotype richness than memory subsets. About 5% of naive CD4, 3.5% of naive CD8, about 2.4% of memory CD4, and around 0.4% of memory CD8 clonotypes were shared across several donors. Because the study included only a small number of donors, the genetic and exposure-history diversity represented was limited. Only blood was sampled, and tissue TCR repertoires likely differ from those in blood. Based on pairwise subsampling, the degree of clonotype sharing among donors was expected to be affected by sequencing depth. Compared with non-shared clonotypes, clonotypes shared by all four sorted-subset donors had higher generation probabilities.

Using the deep immunoSEQ assay, TCR CDR3 regions were amplified from genomic DNA by multiplex PCR. Genomic DNA extracted from each cell subset was distributed evenly over all wells of several immunoSEQ 96-well plates, and each plate served as one replicate. For sorted subsets, roughly 0.2 ug genomic DNA, equal to tens of thousands of T cell genomes, was loaded into each replicate PCR. The purified libraries were quantified using a Qubit 3.0 fluorometer, sized with a Bioanalyzer 2100, and then quantified again using the KAPA Library Quantification kit. Every immunoSEQ 96-well plate was sequenced on a separate single-read 150-cycle Illumina NextSeq 550 flow cell. The paper's processing steps were these. Because the immunoSEQ output included only junctional sequences and no quality scores, the filtering could not be the same as the filtering used for full-length reads. To assign V/J genes and CDR3, sequences were annotated against IMGT germline references using PyIR, a Python wrapper for IgBLAST v1.9. Reads were removed for weak V/J assignments (E-value above 1e-6), missing CDR3, stop codons, out-of-frame junctions, or ambiguous translated residues. A V3J clonotype was defined by an identical inferred V gene, J gene, and CDR3 amino acid sequence. To compute the percentage overlap between repertoires, the number of shared unique clonotypes was divided by the size of the smaller repertoire. RTK rarefaction, the Chao1 estimator, and Recon v2.1 estimates of unobserved clonotypes were used to assess repertoire richness. Generation probabilities were computed with OLGA for all TCRbeta clonotypes obtained by the gDNA method from a few donors. TCRdb obtained this table from immuneACCESS and retained in-frame rearrangements with V and J assigned. These tables miss some clones; where compared with another copy, unresolved V genes account for less than half of the shortfall, and the remainder is unexplained. Clonal size and the V and J genes are those of that table, whereas D and trimming came from the DNA. Here the sample has about 2.4 million clones; around nine tenths occur a single time. The ten largest clones represent over 0.12% of the sample.

Donors were healthy HIV-negative adults with no recently reported acute infections or vaccinations. All donors were Caucasian adults living in Nashville, Tennessee, USA. Magnetic negative selection was used to enrich CD4+ T cells, after which naive cells were positively selected on CD45RA and the negative fraction became the memory subset. Blood was obtained by leukapheresis, after which PBMCs were separated by Ficoll-Histopaque density gradient centrifugation and cryopreserved in liquid nitrogen vapor phase. Analytical flow cytometry was used to check the purity and quantity of every magnetically sorted T cell population. Genomic DNA was isolated from each sorted fraction and quantified by UV absorbance on a Nanodrop 2000c. In the germline V gene, CDR1 corresponds to LGHNA and CDR2 to YSLEER. Reading from cysteine to phenylalanine, the CDR3 counts 15 amino acids. The CDR3 DNA has 45 bases and is translated from base 1. The junction carries 15 bases between V and J, which are trimmed by 0 bases and 6 bases respectively.

As concerns this clone: Its antigen is currently not known. Base qualities are not provided; no much larger clone lies one nucleotide away.

This clonotype originated in a man aged 18 to 29 in good health. The sequence links TRBV4-3 to TRBJ2-7; a tentative D call is TRBD2 (6 bases match). Material for sequencing was naive CD4+ T cells sorted from blood. What this sample's cell subset or site label stands for: CD45RA+ positively selected. DNA sequence: TGCGCCAGCAGCCAAGAGGTCACTAGCCTAGGCGAGCAGTACTTC. Protein translation: CASSQEVTSLGEQYF.